The present T cell receptor beta chain was sequenced within a study of blood T cells in healthy people across ages. Notes on the study in general: PBMCs went unsorted, and a conclusive naive versus antigen-experienced comparison was therefore prevented.

The CDR3 runs 13 residues. V shed 3 bases and J shed 7 bases, with 12 bases lying between them. CDR1 and CDR2 (germline): SGHTA, FQGNSA. Then a second PCR, running about 6 to 12 cycles, was carried out with a sample-barcoded 5' primer and a J-beta primer mix. Each CDR3 protein is one row after TCRdb ran MiXCR on the 5' RACE reads. The sample lists about 780,000 distinct CDR3 sequences, about half occurring once. Concerning this clonotype itself: What it recognizes is unknown.

The J gene is TRBJ2-5, the V gene TRBV7-2; unclear D gene. The sequence came from a man at least 80 years old in good health. The sequenced material came from blood. In DNA form, the CDR3 reads TGTGCCAGCAGCTTCCACGGATCAGCGACCCAGTACTTC. Translating gives CASSFHGSATQYF.